This entry is about one T cell receptor beta chain. Its antigen is undetermined. The data are from a study of cytomegalovirus exposure and HLA in healthy donors. General study results and limits: TCR beta V segments were, for the most part, productive about 87% or about 30% of the time in an earlier analysis.

The CDR3 sequence is 13 residues long. Germline lookup yields CDR1 MNHNY and CDR2 SVGAGI (reference sequence). Trimming stripped 0 bases from V and 5 bases from J, with 7 bases between. PCR amplification relied on 60 Vbeta primers (plus 13 Jbeta primers). Data came from immunoSEQ multiplex PCR; TCRdb stores just in-frame clones and leaves some out. Here the sample spans 150,000 to 180,000 clones, roughly 72% being singletons. The clonotype was recovered from a man aged 25-45 years in good health and CMV-seronegative. Material for sequencing was PBMCs. The chain uses TRBV6-6 and TRBJ1-1; tentatively, D is TRBD1 (6 bases). CDR3 in amino acids: CASSYSGQTEAFF. CDR3 bases: TGTGCCAGCAGTTACTCAGGACAGACTGAAGCTTTCTTT.